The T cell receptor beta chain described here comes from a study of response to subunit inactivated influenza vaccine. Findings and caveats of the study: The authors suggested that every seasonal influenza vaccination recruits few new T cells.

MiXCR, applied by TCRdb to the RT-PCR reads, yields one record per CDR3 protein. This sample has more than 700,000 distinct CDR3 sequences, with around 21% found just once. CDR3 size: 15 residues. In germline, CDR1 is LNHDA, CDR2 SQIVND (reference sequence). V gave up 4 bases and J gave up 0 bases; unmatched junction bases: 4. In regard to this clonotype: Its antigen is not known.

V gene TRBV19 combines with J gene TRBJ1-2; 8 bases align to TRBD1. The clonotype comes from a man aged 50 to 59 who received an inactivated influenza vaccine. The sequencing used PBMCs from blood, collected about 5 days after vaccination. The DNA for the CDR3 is TGTGCCAGTAGTACCGGGACAGGCCCTAACTATGGCTACACCTTC. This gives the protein CASSTGTGPNYGYTF.